This T cell receptor beta chain came from a study of blood T cell repertoires in COVID-19. Study summary: From T cells, B-cell-depleted T cells, or PBMCs came the material, which was cDNA or gDNA.

Original processing notes: Quantification of nucleated cells was approximated via reference gene primer amplification. Generated by immunoSEQ multiplex PCR, the TCRdb table keeps only in-frame clones and is missing some. V and J calls and clone size follow that table, whereas D and trimming were derived from the DNA. The data contain about 84,000 clones, around 80% of them seen just once; the ten biggest clones take up roughly 30%. The TCR comes from a woman older than 75 with acute or convalescent COVID-19. The sequencing input was peripheral blood.

The DNA of the CDR3 is TGTGCCAGCAGCCAAGTGTCGGCGGGGGAGCAGTTCTTC. Translating gives CASSQVSAGEQFF. The chain employs TRBV3-1 (or the pseudogene TRBV3-2) and TRBJ2-1; perhaps TRBD2 as D (6 bases). This CDR3 is 13 amino acids long. Trimming removed 1 base from V and 10 bases from J, with 11 bases in between. The germline gives CDR1 LGHDT, CDR2 YNNKEL (reference sequence).